The rows below give T cell receptor beta chains drawn from one sample of a study of shared clonotypes between healthy human individuals. Generated by immunoSEQ multiplex PCR, the TCRdb table keeps only in-frame clones and is missing some. Among 2 million to 2.5 million clones listed, 85% to 95% were seen once. The material sequenced was naive CD8+ T cells from PBMCs. Receptors were obtained from a man younger than 35 in good health. Some clones in this sample may be carry-over from other donors' samples. Each CDR3 is given with its conserved first and last residue. A D gene is named only where the DNA matches it firmly. For some rows the clone size is stated as once, few or many, or as a class when expanded; others skip it.

d_call,v_call,j_call,clone_size,cdr3_nt,cdr3_aa
.,TRBV27,TRBJ2-3,.,TGTGCCAGCAGTCAAGGAGCGCCTCGGACAGATACGCAGTATTTT,CASSQGAPRTDTQYF
TRBD1,TRBV27,TRBJ1-2,.,TGTGCCAGCAGTTTATGGTCAGGAGGGGGCGTGGATGGCTACACCTTC,CASSLWSGGGVDGYTF
.,TRBV5-6,TRBJ1-2,.,TGTGCCAGCAGCCCTGGGTCTTCACCCTATGGCTACACCTTC,CASSPGSSPYGYTF
.,TRBV5-4,TRBJ2-2,.,TGTGCCAGCAGGACATGGGGTCTTACGGGCACCGGGGAGCTGTTTTTT,CASRTWGLTGTGELFF
TRBD1,TRBV13,TRBJ2-2,.,TGTGCCAGCAGCTTAGGGGGACAGAGAATAAACACCGGGGAGCTGTTTTTT,CASSLGGQRINTGELFF
.,TRBV28,TRBJ2-7,.,TGTGCCAGCCGGGCTGTAGACTACGAGCAGTACTTC,CASRAVDYEQYF
.,TRBV27,TRBJ2-2,.,TGTGCCAGCAGTCCAAGGGACTCCCGGGAGCTGTTTTTT,CASSPRDSRELFF
.,TRBV19,TRBJ2-3,.,TGTGCCAGTAGTATCCTGGGGGCGAACACAGATACGCAGTATTTT,CASSILGANTDTQYF
TRBD1,TRBV28,TRBJ1-5,.,TGTGCCAGCAGTTGGGGACAGGGCAATCAGCCCCAGCATTTT,CASSWGQGNQPQHF
TRBD1,TRBV27,TRBJ1-4,once,TGTGCCAGCAGTTTACCCCGGGACAGGGGGCTGAGAACTAATGAAAAACTGTTTTTT,CASSLPRDRGLRTNEKLFF
.,TRBV29-1,TRBJ2-4,.,TGCAGCGTTGAATCGGGACTCAGAGGCATTCAGTACTTC,CSVESGLRGIQYF
TRBD1,TRBV6-5,TRBJ2-1,.,TGTGCCAGCAGCCGGGACAGGGTCAATGAGCAGTTCTTC,CASSRDRVNEQFF
.,TRBV7-9,TRBJ1-4,few,TGTGCCAGCAGCGGCGGACGGCTTGAAAAACTGTTTTTT,CASSGGRLEKLFF
.,TRBV19,TRBJ1-2,few,TGTGCCAGTAGTATCGCAACAGGGTCGGTCTATGGCTACACCTTC,CASSIATGSVYGYTF
TRBD2,TRBV13,TRBJ2-7,.,TGTGCCAGCAGCTTAATTGGGACTAGCGGCATTTCCTCCTACGAGCAGTACTTC,CASSLIGTSGISSYEQYF
TRBD1,TRBV6-1,TRBJ1-5,.,TGTGCCAGCAGTGGGTTGACAGGGCCATTGAGGTATAGCAATCAGCCCCAGCATTTT,CASSGLTGPLRYSNQPQHF
TRBD2,TRBV7-9,TRBJ2-3,.,TGTGCCAGCAGCTTGGCGGAAGGACTGCGGGGGGATACGCAGTATTTT,CASSLAEGLRGDTQYF
.,TRBV19,TRBJ2-7,.,TGTGCCAGTAGTACCCAGGGACATGCCGAGCAGTACTTC,CASSTQGHAEQYF
TRBD1,TRBV18,TRBJ2-1,.,TGTGCCAGCTCACCTTTTGGGACAGGGGCGCAGGATGAGCAGTTCTTC,CASSPFGTGAQDEQFF
TRBD1,TRBV7-8,TRBJ1-1,.,TGTGCCAGCAGCTTCCTTTTGGAGACAGGGGAAAAGAACACTGAAGCTTTCTTT,CASSFLLETGEKNTEAFF
.,TRBV19,TRBJ2-2,.,TGTGCCAGTAGTACCCCGCGCACCGGGGAGCTGTTTTTT,CASSTPRTGELFF
TRBD1,TRBV7-2,TRBJ2-7,.,TGTGCCAGCAGCTTCGACAGGGGGTTCTACGAGCAGTACTTC,CASSFDRGFYEQYF
TRBD1,TRBV13,TRBJ1-1,.,TGTGCCAGCAGCTCCACAGGGGACGGGCGCACTGAAGCTTTCTTT,CASSSTGDGRTEAFF
TRBD2,TRBV10-1,TRBJ2-1,.,TGCGCCAGCAGTGGCCAAGGGACTAGCGGGAGGCGTGAGCAGTTCTTC,CASSGQGTSGRREQFF
TRBD1,TRBV7-9,TRBJ2-2,.,TGTGCCAGCAGCCGTCCGGGACAGGGAAACACCGGGGAGCTGTTTTTT,CASSRPGQGNTGELFF
TRBD2,TRBV4-3,TRBJ2-3,.,TGCGCCAGCAGCCACGACAAGACTAGCGGGAGACCAGATACGCAGTATTTT,CASSHDKTSGRPDTQYF
TRBD2,TRBV7-8,TRBJ2-7,.,TGTGCCAGCAGCCCGGGACTAGCGGGAGGCTTACCTTCCTACGAGCAGTACTTC,CASSPGLAGGLPSYEQYF
.,TRBV18,TRBJ1-1,.,TGTGCCAGCTCAGTAACAGGAGAAGATATGAACACTGAAGCTTTCTTT,CASSVTGEDMNTEAFF
.,TRBV5-6,TRBJ2-1,once,TGTGCCAGCAGCTTGGGAGCTTGGAGCTCCTACAATGAGCAGTTCTTC,CASSLGAWSSYNEQFF
.,TRBV11-2,TRBJ2-1,.,TGTGCCAGCAGCTTCACAAAGGGGGGCAATCCCACCTACAATGAGCAGTTCTTC,CASSFTKGGNPTYNEQFF
.,TRBV7-2,TRBJ2-7,.,TGTGCCAGCAGCTTAAGACTACCATTCTACGAGCAGTACTTC,CASSLRLPFYEQYF
TRBD1,TRBV9,TRBJ1-2,.,TGTGCCAGCAGCGAGGGGCTTCCGACAGGGGCGGGTGGCTACACCTTC,CASSEGLPTGAGGYTF
.,TRBV6-5,TRBJ1-4,.,TGTGCCAGCAGCAAACGTGGGGTATCGGGTGAAAAACTGTTTTTT,CASSKRGVSGEKLFF
.,TRBV6-1,TRBJ2-3,.,TGTGCCAGCCAATACCAGGGACCAGGCACAGATACGCAGTATTTT,CASQYQGPGTDTQYF
TRBD1,TRBV9,TRBJ2-7,.,TGTGCCAGCAGCACGCGACAGGGGGCATCCTCCTACGAGCAGTACTTC,CASSTRQGASSYEQYF
TRBD2,TRBV28,TRBJ2-7,.,TGTGCCAGCAGACACCGGGACGGGGGAGGGAACGAGCAGTACTTC,CASRHRDGGGNEQYF
.,TRBV18,TRBJ2-1,.,TGTGCCAGCTCACCAAGAGGACACATGAGCTCCTACAATGAGCAGTTCTTC,CASSPRGHMSSYNEQFF
.,TRBV6-5,TRBJ2-1,.,TGTGCCAGCAGTCCGGCGTTGGACGAGAGATTATACATCTTC,CASSPALDERLYIF
.,TRBV13,TRBJ1-1,.,TGTGCCAGCAGCGATTACCTCAGGGAGGCTGAAGCTTTCTTT,CASSDYLREAEAFF
TRBD2,TRBV4-2,TRBJ2-7,.,TGTGCCAGCAGCCAAGAGGAGGGAGGGCCATACGAGCAGTACTTC,CASSQEEGGPYEQYF
.,TRBV5-6,TRBJ2-7,.,TGTGCCAGCGGCCGGGGCGGCTACGAGCAGTACTTC,CASGRGGYEQYF
TRBD1,TRBV4-1,TRBJ2-7,.,TGCGCCAGCAGCCAACCCGGTATGGGGACAGCATACGAGCAGTACTTC,CASSQPGMGTAYEQYF
.,TRBV5-6,TRBJ2-4,.,TGTGCCAGCAGCTTGGCCTTATACTCCTTCGGGGGCAAAAACATTCAGTACTTC,CASSLALYSFGGKNIQYF
.,TRBV2,TRBJ1-3,.,TGTGCCAGCATTCCGGGCCTCTCTGGAAACACCATATATTTT,CASIPGLSGNTIYF
.,TRBV28,TRBJ2-3,.,TGTGCCAGCAGTTCAGGGCTCACAGATACGCAGTATTTT,CASSSGLTDTQYF
TRBD2,TRBV28,TRBJ2-1,.,TGTGCCAGCAGTTTAAGAGGTGCGGCTAGCGGAGACAATGAGCAGTTCTTC,CASSLRGAASGDNEQFF
.,TRBV5-6,TRBJ2-3,.,TGTGCCAGCAGCCCCGGAACAGATACGCAGTATTTT,CASSPGTDTQYF
TRBD2,TRBV7-9,TRBJ2-3,.,TGTGCCAGCAGCATTAGCGCGTCTAGCGGTAGCACAGATACGCAGTATTTT,CASSISASSGSTDTQYF
TRBD2,TRBV7-9,TRBJ2-7,.,TGTGCCAGCAGCGGGGAGGGTATTGGCTACGAGCAGTACTTC,CASSGEGIGYEQYF
.,TRBV30,TRBJ1-1,.,TGTGCCTGGAGTGTAAACTGGAACACTGAAGCTTTCTTT,CAWSVNWNTEAFF